The next 14 T cell receptor beta chains were all read from a single sample in a study of T cells after yellow fever vaccination. TCRdb recomputed calls from the 5' RACE reads with MiXCR, one row per CDR3 protein. The table has about 500,000 distinct CDR3 sequences, about a sixth seen once; the top ten hold roughly a sixth. Sequencing used PBMCs, obtained 5 days after the first yellow fever vaccination. Receptors were obtained from a man between 18 and 35 years old who received the YFV17D yellow fever vaccine.

The table lists this clonotype with a few counts. The rearrangement links TRBV5-1 to TRBJ2-3; 10 bases match TRBD2. CDR1 SGHRS and CDR2 YFSETQ come from the germline V gene. The CDR3 has 16 residues. Trimming at V came to 1 base and at J to 5 bases, leaving 7 bases not matched to a gene. The CDR3 loop reads CASSLWASGGRDTQYF. The CDR3 nucleotides read TGCGCCAGCAGCTTGTGGGCTAGCGGGGGTCGAGATACGCAGTATTTT.

The chain couples TRBV5-1 to TRBJ2-3, with 8 bases identical to TRBD1. V was pared by 5 bases and J by 6 bases, with 8 bases of the junction left unmatched. Germline V gives CDR1 SGHRS, CDR2 YFSETQ. The CDR3 contains 14 residues. The CDR3 spells CASSGQGGWDTQYF. The CDR3 DNA reads TGCGCCAGCAGTGGACAGGGAGGTTGGGATACGCAGTATTTT.

This clonotype came up a few times. The chain is built from TRBV6-5 and TRBJ2-7, with 11 positions matching TRBD1. From germline, CDR1 is MNHEY and CDR2 SVGAGI. The junction had 3 bases not matched to a gene; V was cut back by 2 bases and J by 3 bases. This CDR3 has 15 amino acids. In nucleotides, the CDR3 is TGTGCCAGCAGTTACGGGACAGGGGGATACTACGAGCAGTACTTC. Translation: CASSYGTGGYYEQYF.

This chain joins TRBV7-9 and TRBJ2-1; a possible D gene is TRBD1 (7 bases). The CDR3 sequence is 16 residues long. Trimming removed 2 bases from V and 7 bases from J, with 18 bases in between. Germline CDR1 is SEHNR and CDR2 is FQNEAQ (reference sequence). The CDR3 region has the DNA TGTGCCAGCAGCTTATGGTCAGGAGGGGGCAGGAATGAGCAGTTCTTC. Its translation is CASSLWSGGGRNEQFF.

V usage is TRBV7-9 and J usage is TRBJ2-1; 10 bases fit TRBD2. The CDR3 extends over 16 amino acids. V lost 6 bases to trimming and J lost 7 bases; unmatched junction nucleotides: 12. Germline values: CDR1 SEHNR, CDR2 FQNEAQ (reference sequence). This CDR3 reads CASRGGIGLAENEQFF. As DNA, the CDR3 is TGTGCCAGCAGGGGGGGTATCGGACTAGCGGAAAATGAGCAGTTCTTC.

This clonotype showed up just a few times. The chain uses TRBV18 and TRBJ1-3; D unclear. The CDR3 is 12 amino acids. CDR1 KGHSH and CDR2 LQKENI come from the germline V gene. V lost 3 bases and J 10 bases, leaving 10 bases between the germline ends. The CDR3 loop reads CASSPSGGTIYF. In nucleotides, the CDR3 is TGTGCCAGCTCACCCTCGGGAGGGACCATATATTTT. The full variable domain, its missing parts supplied by reference TRBV18 and TRBJ1-3, is NAGVMQNPRHLVRRRGQEARLRCSPMKGHSHVYWYRQLPEEGLKFMVYLQKENIIDESGMPKERFSAEFPKEGPSILRIQQVVRGDSAAYFCASSPSGGTIYFGEGSWLTVV.

In its sample, this clonotype was seen a few times. The chain combines TRBV14 with TRBJ2-1, with D perhaps TRBD1 (6 bases). CDR3 length equals 12 residues. Trimming took 3 bases from V and 8 from J, leaving 8 bases between them. The germline V gene has CDR1 SGHDN and CDR2 FVKESK. In DNA form, the CDR3 reads TGTGCCAGCAGCCATACAGGGTATGAGCAGTTCTTC. Amino acid sequence: CASSHTGYEQFF.

The chain combines TRBV20-1 with TRBJ2-1; 8 nucleotides match TRBD2. This CDR3 is 14 amino acids long. The V gene's germline CDR1 is DFQATT and CDR2 SNEGSKA (reference sequence). V lost 8 bases, J lost 3 bases, and 9 bases stayed unmatched. The DNA for the CDR3 is TGCAGTCCTATCGGGGGGGCCGTCTACAATGAGCAGTTCTTC. Translation gives CSPIGGAVYNEQFF.

Ten or more counts support this clonotype. The chain employs TRBV10-3 and TRBJ2-7; 8 bases are shared with TRBD1. The CDR3 length is 15 residues. Per germline, CDR1 ENHRY and CDR2 SYGVKD. V lost 3 bases and J lost 2; bases outside the gene matches: 6. CDR3 in amino acids: CAISDSDRAAYEQYF. The CDR3 bases are TGTGCCATCAGTGATTCGGACAGGGCCGCCTACGAGCAGTACTTC.

As for this clonotype: The DNA is omitted, as the CDR3 cannot be located on it reliably, and the CDR3 follows TCRdb's listing. The chain combines TRBV12-3 or TRBV12-4 with TRBJ1-2; TRBD1, the table's D call, was not compared with the DNA. 13 amino acids form the CDR3, both terminal residues included. This chain's CDR3 is CASRGVGQGSYTF.

The chain uses TRBV7-6 and TRBJ2-5; 9 nucleotides align to TRBD2. V lost 1 base to trimming and J lost 7 bases; unmatched junction nucleotides: 4. CDR3 length: 14 residues. Germline assignment: CDR1 SGHVS and CDR2 FNYEAQ. The CDR3 DNA is TGTGCCAGCAGCTTAGTGGGTAGCGGGGGGACCCAGTACTTC. This translates into CASSLVGSGGTQYF.

This clonotype was picked up a small number of times. The CDR3 loop is CASSSLAGGQYF. The CDR3 coding sequence is TGTGCCAGCAGCTCGCTAGCGGGGGGGCAGTATTTT. The rearrangement joins TRBV7-9 to TRBJ2-3, with 11 nucleotides matching TRBD2. The germline CDR1 and CDR2 sequences are SEHNR and FQNEAQ (reference sequence). V gave up 4 bases and J gave up 11 bases; unmatched junction bases: 2. The CDR3 contains 12 residues.

This clonotype appeared a few times. The genes are TRBV15 and TRBJ2-1, with TRBD2 matching over 8 bases. The CDR3 covers 16 residues. With 5 bases clipped from V and 6 bases from J, the junction kept 12 bases outside the gene matches. Per germline, CDR1 LNHNV and CDR2 YYDKDF (reference sequence). The CDR3 sequence is CATSPYGGGGGNEQFF. For the CDR3, the DNA is TGTGCCACCAGCCCTTACGGGGGGGGAGGAGGCAATGAGCAGTTCTTC.

The gene calls are TRBV20-1 and TRBJ2-3; possible D gene TRBD1, 6 bases. The CDR3 is 19 residues long. V shed 6 bases and J shed 2 bases, with 30 bases lying between them. In germline, CDR1 is DFQATT, CDR2 SNEGSKA (reference sequence). In DNA form, the CDR3 reads TGCAGTGCCCTTCCTCTTGGGGGCGCCCGAGGGTTGGACACAGATACGCAGTATTTT. This gives the protein CSALPLGGARGLDTDTQYF.